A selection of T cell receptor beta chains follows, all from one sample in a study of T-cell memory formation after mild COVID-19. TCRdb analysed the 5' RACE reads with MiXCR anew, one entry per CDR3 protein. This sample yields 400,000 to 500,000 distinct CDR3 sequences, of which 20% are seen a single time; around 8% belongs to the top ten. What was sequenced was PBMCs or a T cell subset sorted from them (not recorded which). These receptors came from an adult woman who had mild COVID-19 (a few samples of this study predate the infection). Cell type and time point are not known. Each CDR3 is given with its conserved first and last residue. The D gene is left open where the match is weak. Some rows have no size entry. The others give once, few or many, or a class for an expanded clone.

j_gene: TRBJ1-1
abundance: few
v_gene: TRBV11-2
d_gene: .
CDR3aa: CASSRWGETEAFF
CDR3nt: TGTGCCAGCAGCCGTTGGGGGGAGACTGAAGCTTTCTTT

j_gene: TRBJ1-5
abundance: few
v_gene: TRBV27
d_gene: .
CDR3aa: CASSTSGTGNQPQHF
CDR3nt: TGTGCCAGCAGTACATCCGGGACGGGCAATCAGCCCCAGCATTTT

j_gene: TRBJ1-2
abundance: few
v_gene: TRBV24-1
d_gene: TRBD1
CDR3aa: CATSDETGDYGYTF
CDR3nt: TGTGCCACCAGTGATGAGACAGGGGACTATGGCTACACCTTC

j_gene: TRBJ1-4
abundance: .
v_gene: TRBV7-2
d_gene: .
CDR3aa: CASSLDHGRVDEKLFF
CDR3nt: TGTGCCAGCAGCTTAGATCATGGCAGGGTCGATGAAAAACTGTTTTTT

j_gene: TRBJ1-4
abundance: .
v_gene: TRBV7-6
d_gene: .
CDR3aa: CASSLVSGQANEKLFF
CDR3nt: TGTGCCAGCAGCTTAGTATCGGGCCAGGCAAATGAAAAACTGTTTTTT

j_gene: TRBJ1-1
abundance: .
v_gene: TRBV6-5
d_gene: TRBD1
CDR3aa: CASTRYGQGADEAFF
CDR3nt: TGTGCCAGCACCCGGTACGGACAGGGGGCGGATGAAGCTTTCTTT

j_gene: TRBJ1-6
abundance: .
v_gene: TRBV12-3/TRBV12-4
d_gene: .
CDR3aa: CASSPGLGAVTYNSPLHF
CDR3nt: TGTGCCAGCAGTCCTGGCTTGGGGGCAGTAACCTATAATTCACCCCTCCACTTT

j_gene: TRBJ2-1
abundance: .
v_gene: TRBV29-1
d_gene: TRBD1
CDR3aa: CSVERRGRGQNEQFF
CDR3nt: TGCAGCGTTGAGCGTCGAGGCAGGGGGCAAAATGAGCAGTTCTTC

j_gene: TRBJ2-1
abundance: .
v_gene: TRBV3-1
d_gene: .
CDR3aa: CASSQDWHGRDDEQFF
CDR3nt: TGTGCCAGCAGCCAAGATTGGCATGGAAGGGATGATGAGCAGTTCTTC

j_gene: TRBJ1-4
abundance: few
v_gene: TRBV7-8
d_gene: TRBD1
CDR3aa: CASSSDRVYEKLFF
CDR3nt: TGTGCCAGCAGCTCGGACAGGGTATACGAAAAACTGTTTTTT

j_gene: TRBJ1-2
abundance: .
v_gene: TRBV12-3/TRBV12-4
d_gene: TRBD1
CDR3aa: CASSLRTGTSWGRYGYTF
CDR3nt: TGTGCCAGCAGTTTAAGGACAGGGACCTCGTGGGGTAGATATGGCTACACCTTC

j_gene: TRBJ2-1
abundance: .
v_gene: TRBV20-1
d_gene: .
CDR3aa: CSAATPEAAGYNEQFF
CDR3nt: TGCAGTGCTGCCACCCCTGAAGCTGCGGGATACAATGAGCAGTTCTTC

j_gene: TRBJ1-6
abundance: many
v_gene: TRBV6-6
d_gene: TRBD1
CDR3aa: CASSYSGTGGSPLHF
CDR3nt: TGTGCCAGCAGTTACTCCGGGACAGGGGGCTCACCCCTCCACTTT

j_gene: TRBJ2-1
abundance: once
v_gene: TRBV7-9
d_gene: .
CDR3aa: CASSLGLFGNYNEQFF
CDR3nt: TGTGCCAGCAGCTTAGGACTTTTCGGCAACTACAATGAGCAGTTCTTC

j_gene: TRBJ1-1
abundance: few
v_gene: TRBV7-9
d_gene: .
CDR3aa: CASSPRQATNTEAFF
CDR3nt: TGTGCCAGCAGCCCTCGACAGGCGACGAACACTGAAGCTTTCTTT

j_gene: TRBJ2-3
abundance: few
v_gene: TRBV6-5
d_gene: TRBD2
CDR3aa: CASSQTSGGTDTQYF
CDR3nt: TGTGCCAGCAGCCAAACTAGCGGGGGCACAGATACGCAGTATTTT

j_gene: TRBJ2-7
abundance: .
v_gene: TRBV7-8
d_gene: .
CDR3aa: CASSLAELSYEQYF
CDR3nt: TGTGCCAGCAGCTTAGCAGAGCTCTCCTACGAGCAGTACTTC

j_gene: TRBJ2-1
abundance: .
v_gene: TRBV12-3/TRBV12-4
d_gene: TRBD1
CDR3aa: CATKPPPGQGNNEQFF
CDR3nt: TGTGCCACCAAACCCCCTCCGGGACAGGGTAACAATGAGCAGTTCTTC

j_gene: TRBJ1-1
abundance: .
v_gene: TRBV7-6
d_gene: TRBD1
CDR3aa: CASTPGGRNTEAFF
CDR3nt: TGTGCCAGCACCCCAGGGGGCAGGAACACTGAAGCTTTCTTT

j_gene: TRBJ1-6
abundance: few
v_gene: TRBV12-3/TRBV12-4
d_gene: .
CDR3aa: CASSPLGNSPLHF
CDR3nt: TGTGCCAGCAGTCCCCTGGGCAATTCACCCCTCCACTTT

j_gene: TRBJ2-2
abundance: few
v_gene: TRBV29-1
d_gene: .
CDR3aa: CRYQGRNTGELFF
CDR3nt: TGCAGGTATCAAGGGCGGAACACCGGGGAGCTGTTTTTT

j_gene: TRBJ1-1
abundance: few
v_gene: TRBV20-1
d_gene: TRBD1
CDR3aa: CSAMDRRGMNTEAFF
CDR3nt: TGCAGTGCCATGGACAGGAGGGGCATGAACACTGAAGCTTTCTTT

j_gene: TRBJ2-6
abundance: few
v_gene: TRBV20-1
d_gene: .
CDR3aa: CSARDSMRQGSGANVLTF
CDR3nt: TGCAGTGCTAGAGATTCAATGCGGCAGGGGTCTGGGGCCAACGTCCTGACTTTC

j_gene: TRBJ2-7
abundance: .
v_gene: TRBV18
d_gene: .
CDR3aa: CASSPERVGTEQYF
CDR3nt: TGTGCCAGCTCACCAGAGCGGGTGGGTACGGAACAGTACTTC

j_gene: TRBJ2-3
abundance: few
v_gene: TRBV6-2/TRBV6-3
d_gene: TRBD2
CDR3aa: CASSPSSGSMDTQYF
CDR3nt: TGTGCCAGCAGTCCCTCCAGCGGGAGTATGGATACGCAGTATTTT

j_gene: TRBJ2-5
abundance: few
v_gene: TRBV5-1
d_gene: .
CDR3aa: CASSTRGETQYF
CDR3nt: TGCGCCAGCAGTACCCGGGGCGAGACCCAGTACTTC

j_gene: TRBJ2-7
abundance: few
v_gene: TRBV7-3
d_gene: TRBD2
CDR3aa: CASSLSSGASYEQYF
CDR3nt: TGTGCCAGCAGCTTATCCAGCGGGGCGAGCTACGAGCAGTACTTC

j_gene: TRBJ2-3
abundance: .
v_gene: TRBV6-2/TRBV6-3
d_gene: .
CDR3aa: CASSYSYSGTDTQYF
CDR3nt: TGTGCCAGCAGTTACTCGTACAGCGGCACAGATACGCAGTATTTT

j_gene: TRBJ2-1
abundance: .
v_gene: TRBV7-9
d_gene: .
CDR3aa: CASSPGESSRYDEQFF
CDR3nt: TGTGCCAGCAGCCCCGGGGAGAGCAGTCGTTACGATGAGCAGTTCTTC

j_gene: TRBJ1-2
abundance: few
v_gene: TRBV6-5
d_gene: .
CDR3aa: CASSSPEGGGANYGYTF
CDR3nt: TGTGCCAGCAGTTCCCCCGAAGGGGGGGGTGCTAACTATGGCTACACCTTC

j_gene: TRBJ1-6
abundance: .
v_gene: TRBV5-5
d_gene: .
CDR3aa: CASSLGHVSRGYNSPLHF
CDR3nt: TGTGCCAGCAGCTTGGGCCACGTCTCCCGTGGATATAATTCACCCCTCCACTTT

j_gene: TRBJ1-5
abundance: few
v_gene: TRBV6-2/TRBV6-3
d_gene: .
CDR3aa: CASSYSGSRRNQPQHF
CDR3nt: TGTGCCAGCAGTTACTCTGGCAGTCGGCGCAATCAGCCCCAGCATTTT

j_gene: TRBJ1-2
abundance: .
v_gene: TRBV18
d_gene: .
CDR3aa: CASSPSDTRGYTF
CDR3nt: TGTGCCAGCTCACCCTCCGACACCCGGGGCTACACCTTC

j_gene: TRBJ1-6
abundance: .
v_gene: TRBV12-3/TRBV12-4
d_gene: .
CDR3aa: CASKPTGDSPLHF
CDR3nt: TGTGCCAGCAAACCCACTGGTGATTCACCCCTCCACTTT

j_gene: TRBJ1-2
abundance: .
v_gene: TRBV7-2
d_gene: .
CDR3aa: CASSLDGLGYTF
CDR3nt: TGTGCCAGCAGCTTAGACGGTCTGGGCTACACCTTC

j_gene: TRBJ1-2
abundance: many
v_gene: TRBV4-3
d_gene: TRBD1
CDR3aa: CASSQAGTVLYGYTF
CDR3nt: TGCGCCAGCAGCCAAGCCGGGACAGTCCTCTATGGCTACACCTTC

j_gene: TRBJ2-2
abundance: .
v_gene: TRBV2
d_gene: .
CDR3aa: CASSRAASTGELFF
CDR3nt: TGTGCCAGCAGTCGCGCTGCGAGTACCGGGGAGCTGTTTTTT

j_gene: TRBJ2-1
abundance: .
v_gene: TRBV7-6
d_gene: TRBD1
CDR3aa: CASSLATGTGGINEQFF
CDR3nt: TGTGCCAGCAGCTTAGCGACCGGGACAGGGGGTATCAATGAGCAGTTCTTC

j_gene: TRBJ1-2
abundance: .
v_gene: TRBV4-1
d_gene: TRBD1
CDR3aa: CASTPAGTGFNGYTF
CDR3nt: TGCGCCAGCACACCTGCCGGGACAGGTTTCAATGGCTACACCTTC

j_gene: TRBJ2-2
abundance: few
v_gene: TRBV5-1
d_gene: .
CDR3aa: CASSSRTGELFF
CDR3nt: TGCGCCAGCAGCTCCCGAACCGGGGAGCTGTTTTTT

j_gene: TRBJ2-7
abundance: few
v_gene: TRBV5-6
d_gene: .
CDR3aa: CASSPRGNYEQYF
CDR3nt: TGTGCCAGCAGCCCCCGGGGAAACTACGAGCAGTACTTC

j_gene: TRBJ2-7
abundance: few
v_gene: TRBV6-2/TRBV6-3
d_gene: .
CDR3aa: CASSPRLANSYEQYF
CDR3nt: TGTGCCAGCAGCCCGCGGCTAGCGAACTCCTACGAGCAGTACTTC

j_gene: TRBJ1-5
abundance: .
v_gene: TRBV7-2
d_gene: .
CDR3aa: CASSLGGFQPQHF
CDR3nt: TGTGCCAGCAGCTTAGGAGGGTTTCAGCCCCAGCATTTT

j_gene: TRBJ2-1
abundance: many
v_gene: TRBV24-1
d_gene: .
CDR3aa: CATSDPHSSYNEQFF
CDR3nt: TGTGCCACCAGTGACCCCCACAGCTCCTACAATGAGCAGTTCTTC

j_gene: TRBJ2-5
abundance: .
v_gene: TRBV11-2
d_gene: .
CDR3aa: CASSLGFGGSEETQYF
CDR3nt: TGTGCCAGCAGCTTAGGGTTCGGGGGTTCGGAGGAGACCCAGTACTTC

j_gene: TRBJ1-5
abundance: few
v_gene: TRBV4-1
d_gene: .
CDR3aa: CASSHPSGILRDSNQPQHF
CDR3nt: TGCGCCAGCAGCCACCCATCGGGGATATTAAGGGATAGCAATCAGCCCCAGCATTTT

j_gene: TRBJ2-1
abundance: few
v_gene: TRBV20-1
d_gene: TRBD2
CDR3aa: CSATSLRLAGYEQFF
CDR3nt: TGCAGTGCTACCAGTTTAAGACTAGCTGGTTATGAGCAGTTCTTC

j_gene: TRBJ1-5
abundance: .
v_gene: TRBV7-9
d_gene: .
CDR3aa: CASSAPDTGGNQPQHF
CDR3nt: TGTGCCAGCAGCGCCCCGGACACGGGAGGAAATCAGCCCCAGCATTTT

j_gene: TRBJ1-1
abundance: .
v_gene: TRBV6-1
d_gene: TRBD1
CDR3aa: CASRKGQGVSTEAFF
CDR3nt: TGTGCCAGCAGGAAAGGACAGGGGGTGAGCACTGAAGCTTTCTTT

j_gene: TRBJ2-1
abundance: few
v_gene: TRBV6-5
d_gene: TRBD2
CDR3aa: CASSPAGAAYNEQFF
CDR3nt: TGTGCCAGCAGCCCCGCGGGAGCAGCCTACAATGAGCAGTTCTTC

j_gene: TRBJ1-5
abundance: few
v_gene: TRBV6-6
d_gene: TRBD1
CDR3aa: CSSSPSTGGNQPQHF
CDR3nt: TGTTCCTCCTCTCCCTCAACAGGGGGGAATCAGCCCCAGCATTTT

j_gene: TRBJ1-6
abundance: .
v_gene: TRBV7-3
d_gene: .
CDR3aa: CASSAQGYNSPLHF
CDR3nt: TGTGCCAGCAGCGCGCAGGGCTATAATTCACCCCTCCACTTT

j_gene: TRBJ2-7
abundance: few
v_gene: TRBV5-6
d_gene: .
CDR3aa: CASTPSGDRDHEQYF
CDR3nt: TGTGCCAGCACGCCTAGCGGGGACAGGGATCACGAGCAGTACTTC

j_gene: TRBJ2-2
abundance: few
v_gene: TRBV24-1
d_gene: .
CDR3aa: CATSRDTTGELFF
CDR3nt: TGTGCCACCAGTCGGGACACCACCGGGGAGCTGTTTTTT

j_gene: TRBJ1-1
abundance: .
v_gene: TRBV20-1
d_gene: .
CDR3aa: CSARDLRDTEAFF
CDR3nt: TGCAGTGCTAGAGATCTCCGAGACACTGAAGCTTTCTTT

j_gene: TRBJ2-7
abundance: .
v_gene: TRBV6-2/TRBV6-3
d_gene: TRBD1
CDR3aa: CASSMDRVSYEQYF
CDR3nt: TGTGCCAGCAGTATGGACAGGGTCTCCTACGAGCAGTACTTC

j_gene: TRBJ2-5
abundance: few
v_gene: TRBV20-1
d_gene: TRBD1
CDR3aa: CSAIQGEKTQYF
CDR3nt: TGCAGTGCTATACAGGGGGAAAAGACCCAGTACTTC

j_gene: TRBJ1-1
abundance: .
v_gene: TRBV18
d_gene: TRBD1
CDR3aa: CASSGRPGQKGAEAFF
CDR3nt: TGTGCCAGCTCAGGACGGCCGGGACAGAAGGGGGCTGAAGCTTTCTTT

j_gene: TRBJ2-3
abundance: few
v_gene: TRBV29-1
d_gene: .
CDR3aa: CSVEGSGREADTQYF
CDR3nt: TGCAGCGTTGAAGGATCGGGCAGGGAGGCAGATACGCAGTATTTT